Each of the 25 T cell receptor beta chains below was sequenced from the same sample in a study of OX40 agonist ivuxolimab in advanced cancers. Assay used: immunoSEQ multiplex PCR; TCRdb lists only in-frame clones, some missing. Among more than 55,000 clones listed, around 86% were seen once. The sequenced sample was CD4+ or CD8+ T cells sorted from blood, obtained in a trial of the OX40 agonist ivuxolimab. These receptors all come from an adult with an advanced solid tumor such as melanoma, head and neck, liver or kidney cancer.

A word on this clone: Other nucleotide sequences from this sample produce the same CDR3. The chain employs TRBV5-6 and TRBJ1-4; D gene unclear. This CDR3 comprises 12 residues. The germline V gene has CDR1 SGHDT and CDR2 YYEEEE. V was shortened by 4 bases and J by 8 bases, with 9 bases between the two germline ends. CDR3 nucleotides: TGTGCCAGCAGCCTCCGCAGGGAAAAACTGTTTTTT. Translation gives CASSLRREKLFF.

This chain links TRBV19 with TRBJ1-5; 8 nucleotides align to TRBD1. Germline V lookup: CDR1 LNHDA, CDR2 SQIVND (reference sequence). V lost 9 bases to trimming and J lost 2 bases; unmatched junction nucleotides: 12. This CDR3 spans 16 amino acids. The CDR3 nucleotides read TGTGCCAGCTCGACCTGGGGGACAGGAGGCAATCAGCCCCAGCATTTT. It codes for CASSTWGTGGNQPQHF. Using reference TRBV19 and TRBJ1-5 for the parts outside the CDR3, the full variable domain is DGGITQSPKYLFRKEGQNVTLSCEQNLNHDAMYWYRQDPGQGLRLIYYSQIVNDFQKGDIAEGYSVSREKKESFPLTVTSAQKNPTAFYLCASSTWGTGGNQPQHFGDGTRLSIL.

This chain links TRBV6-5 with TRBJ2-7; no clear D gene. The V gene lost 4 bases and the J gene lost 3 bases, with 10 bases spanning the gap. Germline loops: CDR1 MNHEY, CDR2 SVGAGI. This CDR3 spans 13 amino acids. DNA of the CDR3: TGTGCCAGCAGTTCCCAGGTCGGCTACGAGCAGTACTTC. As protein: CASSSQVGYEQYF.

The chain joins TRBV29-1 to TRBJ2-1; D gene ambiguous. Trimming removed 8 bases from V and 5 bases from J, with 7 bases in between. In germline, CDR1 is SQVTM, CDR2 ANQGSEA. The length of the CDR3 is 10 residues. This CDR3 is CSCGDNEQFF. CDR3 nucleotide sequence: TGCAGCTGTGGTGACAATGAGCAGTTCTTC.

This clone is medium-sized (0.01 to 0.1%) within its sample. The chain joins TRBV7-2 to TRBJ1-2, with D unclear. Germline CDR1 SGHTA, CDR2 FQGNSA. The CDR3 loop spans 14 amino acids. V lost 5 bases and J 1 base, leaving 11 bases between the germline ends. In DNA, the CDR3 is TGTGCCAGCAGCCCCCGGACGGATAACTATGGCTACACCTTC. Its protein product is CASSPRTDNYGYTF.

The gene calls are TRBV28 and TRBJ2-5; 10 positions agree with TRBD1. The CDR3 length is 14 residues. Trimming took 5 bases from V and 3 from J; bases not matched to a gene: 3. Germline V gives CDR1 MDHEN, CDR2 SYDVKM. CDR3: CASSPTGGEETQYF. CDR3 in DNA: TGTGCCAGCAGTCCGACAGGGGGCGAAGAGACCCAGTACTTC.

The chain combines TRBV4-1 with TRBJ2-3; D is uncertain. V shed 4 bases and J shed 3 bases, with 20 bases lying between them. CDR1 MGHRA and CDR2 YSYEKL come from the germline V gene. This CDR3 comprises 17 residues. For the CDR3, the DNA is TGCGCCAGCAGCCCCCCGGTTTCGCCGTCTGGAACAGATACGCAGTATTTT. It codes for CASSPPVSPSGTDTQYF.

This clone was detected a few times. The J gene is TRBJ1-5, the V gene TRBV19; possible D gene TRBD1, 6 bases. The CDR3 runs to 15 residues. V was shortened by 6 bases and J by 4 bases, with 16 bases between the two germline ends. Looked up from germline, CDR1 is LNHDA and CDR2 is SQIVND (reference sequence). As DNA, the CDR3 is TGTGCCAGTAGCACCGTCCAGGGGCGGAATCAGCCCCAGCATTTT. It encodes CASSTVQGRNQPQHF.

The V call is TRBV6-6, the J call TRBJ2-7, with D tentatively TRBD1 or TRBD2 (5 bases each). V lost 6 bases, J lost 7 bases, and 16 bases lay in between. CDR1 is MNHNY and CDR2 is SVGAGI in the germline V gene (reference sequence). The CDR3 runs 13 residues. The CDR3 DNA follows: TGTGCCAGCAGATATAGATCAGGGAGTGAGCAGTACTTC. This sequence encodes CASRYRSGSEQYF.

The rearrangement links TRBV28 to TRBJ2-7; D perhaps matches TRBD2 (6 bases). The CDR3 totals 14 residues. Trimming shortened V by 11 bases and J by 6 bases, and 23 bases separated the two germline ends. The germline gives CDR1 MDHEN, CDR2 SYDVKM. The CDR3 region has the DNA TGTGCCGCCGGGGCCCCGACTAGTACTCGCGAGCAGTACTTC. This sequence encodes CAAGAPTSTREQYF.

The gene calls are TRBV28 and TRBJ2-7; a weak D match, TRBD1 (6 bases). The germline V gene encodes CDR1 MDHEN and CDR2 SYDVKM. With 6 bases removed from V and 5 bases from J, the gap between germline ends came to 11 bases. The CDR3 has 12 residues. DNA for the CDR3: TGTGCCAGCAGCAATGGGGGCCACGAGCAGTACTTC. Encoded protein: CASSNGGHEQYF.

The J gene is TRBJ1-1, the V gene TRBV7-6, with 7 positions matching TRBD1. With V trimmed by 6 bases and J by 1 base, 5 bases remained unmatched. The V gene's germline CDR1 is SGHVS and CDR2 FNYEAQ. The CDR3 is made up of 14 amino acids. In DNA form, the CDR3 reads TGTGCCAGCAGTAGGACAGGTTCGAACACTGAAGCTTTCTTT. As protein: CASSRTGSNTEAFF. The variable domain in full, with the rest retrieved from reference TRBV7-6 and TRBJ1-1, is GAGVSQSPRYKVTKRGQDVALRCDPISGHVSLYWYRQALGQGPEFLTYFNYEAQQDKSGLPNDRFSAERPEGSISTLTIQRTEQRDSAMYRCASSRTGSNTEAFFGQGTRLTVV.

The V and J genes are TRBV29-1 and TRBJ2-3; the match to TRBD2 covers 8 bases. CDR3 length: 15 residues. From germline, CDR1 is SQVTM and CDR2 ANQGSEA. After removal of 6 bases from V and 4 bases from J, the junction contained 12 bases not matched to a gene. The CDR3 DNA reads TGCAGCGTCCAGGCGAGGTGGACTAGCCCAGATACGCAGTATTTT. Amino acid sequence: CSVQARWTSPDTQYF.

The chain has TRBV9 and TRBJ1-1; D not resolved. Per germline, CDR1 SGDLS and CDR2 YYNGEE. Trimming removed 0 bases from V and 2 bases from J, with 8 bases in between. The CDR3 loop spans 14 amino acids. CDR3 in DNA: TGTGCCAGCAGCGTAGGGGCAGAAAACACTGAAGCTTTCTTT. Translating gives CASSVGAENTEAFF.

The V gene is TRBV28, the J gene TRBJ1-6; D unclear. The CDR3 consists of 14 residues. The ends were cut back, 7 bases at V and 5 bases at J, with 12 bases in the middle. Looked up from germline, CDR1 is MDHEN and CDR2 is SYDVKM. The CDR3 nucleotides are TGTGCCAGCAACCCCCCCACTGATAATTCACCCCTCCACTTT. This translates into CASNPPTDNSPLHF.

J is TRBJ2-7 and V is TRBV2; no definite D call. Germline V gives CDR1 SNHLY, CDR2 FYNNEI. Trimming shortened V by 2 bases and J by 9 bases, and 11 bases separated the two germline ends. The CDR3 loop spans 12 amino acids. CDR3: CASSELGVRQYF. In nucleotides, the CDR3 is TGTGCCAGCAGTGAACTCGGAGTCAGGCAGTACTTC.

The chain is built from TRBV19 and TRBJ2-2; 9 nucleotides align to TRBD1. The CDR3 has 16 residues. Germline CDR1 LNHDA, CDR2 SQIVND (reference sequence). With V trimmed by 4 bases and J by 0 bases, 3 bases remained unmatched. The DNA for the CDR3 is TGTGCCAGTAGTACCCGACAGGGGGCGAACACCGGGGAGCTGTTTTTT. This sequence encodes CASSTRQGANTGELFF.

The chain couples TRBV28 to TRBJ1-1, with a possible D match to TRBD1 (6 bases). The CDR3 is 14 amino acids. Germline V gene lookup returns CDR1 MDHEN and CDR2 SYDVKM. The V end was cut by 6 bases, the J end by 4 bases, with 15 bases between. The CDR3 coding sequence is TGTGCCAGCAGCTCCAACAGGGTGGGCACTGAAGCTTTCTTT. This codes for CASSSNRVGTEAFF. The entire variable domain, with the rest obtained from reference TRBV28 and TRBJ1-1, is as follows: DVKVTQSSRYLVKRTGEKVFLECVQDMDHENMFWYRQDPGLGLRLIYFSYDVKMKEKGDIPEGYSVSREKKERFSLILESASTNQTSMYLCASSSNRVGTEAFFGQGTRLTVV.

The chain recombines TRBV25-1 with TRBJ1-2; TRBD1 agrees at 8 bases. The CDR3 contains 14 residues. CDR1 is MGHDK, CDR2 SYGVNS, per germline. Germline trimming cut 5 bases from V and 8 bases from J; bases unmatched to any gene: 10. CDR3 region: CASSTGQGTEGYTF. CDR3 bases: TGTGCCAGCAGTACCGGACAGGGAACAGAAGGCTACACCTTC.

The gene calls are TRBV2 and TRBJ2-7; D gene unclear. The CDR3 is 12 amino acids. Germline V lookup: CDR1 SNHLY, CDR2 FYNNEI. Trimming removed 3 bases from V and 6 bases from J, with 9 bases in between. The CDR3 protein is CASSDRTAEQYF. DNA of the CDR3: TGTGCCAGCAGTGACAGGACGGCCGAGCAGTACTTC. Variable domain in full (rest from reference TRBV2 and TRBJ2-7): EPEVTQTPSHQVTQMGQEVILRCVPISNHLYFYWYRQILGQKVEFLVSFYNNEISEKSEIFDDQFSVERPDGSNFTLKIRSTKLEDSAMYFCASSDRTAEQYFGPGTRLTVT.

V gene TRBV19 combines with J gene TRBJ2-1, with TRBD2 identical over 8 bases. The CDR3 has 18 residues. Per the germline V gene, CDR1 is LNHDA and CDR2 is SQIVND (reference sequence). V shed 1 base, J shed 4 bases, and the junction held 12 bases outside the gene matches. CDR3 sequence (DNA): TGTGCCAGTAGTATAGGGAGACTGGCGGGGGGCCGATACAATGAGCAGTTCTTC. Translated, it gives CASSIGRLAGGRYNEQFF.

The chain is built from TRBV11-2 and TRBJ1-4; D gene unclear. The germline gives CDR1 SGHAT, CDR2 FQNNGV. The V and J ends lost 6 bases and 5 bases respectively, with 16 bases between them. The CDR3 runs 15 residues. The CDR3 region is CASRPIGSRNEKLFF. The CDR3 DNA follows: TGTGCCAGCAGGCCGATTGGCAGCCGCAATGAAAAACTGTTTTTT.

V gene TRBV5-4 combines with J gene TRBJ2-5; D ambiguous. The CDR3 is made up of 13 amino acids. V lost 0 bases and J 0 bases, leaving 3 bases between the germline ends. The germline V gene has CDR1 SGHNT and CDR2 YYREEE (reference sequence). CDR3: CASSLVDQETQYF. CDR3 sequence (DNA): TGTGCCAGCAGCTTGGTGGACCAAGAGACCCAGTACTTC. Supplemented by reference TRBV5-4 and TRBJ2-5, the full variable domain reads ETGVTQSPTHLIKTRGQQVTLRCSSQSGHNTVSWYQQALGQGPQFIFQYYREEENGRGNFPPRFSGLQFPNYSSELNVNALELDDSALYLCASSLVDQETQYFGPGTRLLVL.

The rearrangement links TRBV5-1 to TRBJ2-5; weak D call: TRBD2 (6 bases). Germline CDR1 is SGHRS and CDR2 is YFSETQ. CDR3 size: 14 residues. Trimming removed 1 base from V and 2 bases from J, with 9 bases in between. CDR3: CASSLTSPQETQYF. The CDR3 DNA follows: TGCGCCAGCAGCTTGACTAGCCCTCAAGAGACCCAGTACTTC.

The CDR3: CASSPMFAGLHEQYF. CDR3 nucleotides: TGTGCCAGCAGCCCGATGTTTGCGGGACTACACGAGCAGTACTTC. The chain combines TRBV7-9 with TRBJ2-7, with 7 bases that match TRBD2. Trimming took 5 bases from V and 5 from J; bases not matched to a gene: 12. In germline, CDR1 is SEHNR, CDR2 FQNEAQ (reference sequence). This CDR3 is built from 15 residues.